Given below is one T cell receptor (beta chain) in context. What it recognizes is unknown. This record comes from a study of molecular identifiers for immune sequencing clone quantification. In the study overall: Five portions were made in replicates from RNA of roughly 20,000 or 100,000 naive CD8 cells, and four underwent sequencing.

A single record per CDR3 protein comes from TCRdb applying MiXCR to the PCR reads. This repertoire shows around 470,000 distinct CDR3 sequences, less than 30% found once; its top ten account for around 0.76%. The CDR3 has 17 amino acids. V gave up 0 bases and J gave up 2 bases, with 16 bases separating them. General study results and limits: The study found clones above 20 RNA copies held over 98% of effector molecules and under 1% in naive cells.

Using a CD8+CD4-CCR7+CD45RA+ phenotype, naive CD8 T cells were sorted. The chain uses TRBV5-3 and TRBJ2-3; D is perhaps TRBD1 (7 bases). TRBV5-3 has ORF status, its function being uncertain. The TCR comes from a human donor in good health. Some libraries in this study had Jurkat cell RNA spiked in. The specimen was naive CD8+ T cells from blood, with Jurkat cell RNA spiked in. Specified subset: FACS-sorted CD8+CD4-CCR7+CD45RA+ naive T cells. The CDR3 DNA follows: TGTGCCAGAAGCTTGGCAGCAGGGGGGCGAGTCACAGATACGCAGTATTTT. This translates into CARSLAAGGRVTDTQYF.